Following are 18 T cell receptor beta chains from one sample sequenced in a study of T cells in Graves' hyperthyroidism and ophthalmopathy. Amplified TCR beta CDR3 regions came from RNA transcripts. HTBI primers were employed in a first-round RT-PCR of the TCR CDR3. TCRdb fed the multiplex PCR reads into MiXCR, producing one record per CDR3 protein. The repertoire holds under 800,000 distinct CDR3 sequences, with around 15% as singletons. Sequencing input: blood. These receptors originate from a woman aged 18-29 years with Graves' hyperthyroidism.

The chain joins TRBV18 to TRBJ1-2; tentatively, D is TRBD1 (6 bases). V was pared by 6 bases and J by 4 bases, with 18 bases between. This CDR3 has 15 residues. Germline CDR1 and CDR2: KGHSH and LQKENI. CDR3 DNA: TGTGCCAGCTCCCCTGACTCAGGGGCGGGCTATGGCTACACCTTC. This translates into CASSPDSGAGYGYTF.

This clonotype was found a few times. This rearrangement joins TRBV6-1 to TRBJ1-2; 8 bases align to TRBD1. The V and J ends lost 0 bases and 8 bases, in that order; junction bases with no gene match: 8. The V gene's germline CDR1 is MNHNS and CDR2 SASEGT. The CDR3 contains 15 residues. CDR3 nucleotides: TGTGCCAGCAGTGAAGCATGGGGCAGGGGGCAAGGCTACACCTTC. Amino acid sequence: CASSEAWGRGQGYTF.

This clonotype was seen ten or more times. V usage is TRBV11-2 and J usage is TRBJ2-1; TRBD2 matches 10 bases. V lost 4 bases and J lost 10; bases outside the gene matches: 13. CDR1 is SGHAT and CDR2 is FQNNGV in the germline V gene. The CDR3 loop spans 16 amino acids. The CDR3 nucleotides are TGTGCCAGCAGCTCCTTGGAACTAGCGGGATCCGACGAGCAGTTCTTC. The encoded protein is CASSSLELAGSDEQFF. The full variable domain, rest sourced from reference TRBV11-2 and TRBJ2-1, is EAGVAQSPRYKIIEKRQSVAFWCNPISGHATLYWYQQILGQGPKLLIQFQNNGVVDDSQLPKDRFSAERLKGVDSTLKIQPAKLEDSAVYLCASSSLELAGSDEQFFGPGTRLTVL.

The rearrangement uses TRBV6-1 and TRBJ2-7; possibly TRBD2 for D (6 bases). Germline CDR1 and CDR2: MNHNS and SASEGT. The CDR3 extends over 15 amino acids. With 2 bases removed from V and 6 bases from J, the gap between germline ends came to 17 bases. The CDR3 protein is CASSEISGSYGEQYF. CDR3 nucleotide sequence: TGTGCCAGCAGTGAAATCTCCGGGAGTTACGGCGAGCAGTACTTC.

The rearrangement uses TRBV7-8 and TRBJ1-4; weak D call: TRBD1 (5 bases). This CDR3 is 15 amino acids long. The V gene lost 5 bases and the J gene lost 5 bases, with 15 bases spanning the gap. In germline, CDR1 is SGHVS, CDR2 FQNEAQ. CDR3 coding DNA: TGTGCCAGCAGCCGCCCCCCGGGACGCAATGAAAAACTGTTTTTT. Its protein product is CASSRPPGRNEKLFF. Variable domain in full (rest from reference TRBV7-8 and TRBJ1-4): GAGVSQSPRYKVAKRGQDVALRCDPISGHVSLFWYQQALGQGPEFLTYFQNEAQLDKSGLPSDRFFAERPEGSVSTLKIQRTQQEDSAVYLCASSRPPGRNEKLFFGSGTQLSVL.

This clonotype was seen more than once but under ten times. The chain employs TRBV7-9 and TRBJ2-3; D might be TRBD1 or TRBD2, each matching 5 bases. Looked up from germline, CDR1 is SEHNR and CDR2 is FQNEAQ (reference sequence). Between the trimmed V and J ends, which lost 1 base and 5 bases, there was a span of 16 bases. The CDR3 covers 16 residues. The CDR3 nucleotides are TGTGCCAGCAGCTTAGGGGACCTCCGCTACCAAGATACGCAGTATTTT. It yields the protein CASSLGDLRYQDTQYF.

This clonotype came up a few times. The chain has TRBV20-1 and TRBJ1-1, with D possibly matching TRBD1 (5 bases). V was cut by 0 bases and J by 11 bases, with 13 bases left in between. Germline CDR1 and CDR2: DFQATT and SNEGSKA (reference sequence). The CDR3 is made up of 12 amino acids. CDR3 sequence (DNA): TGCAGTGCTAGAGAGGGGCTCTTGGCGGCTTTCTTT. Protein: CSAREGLLAAFF.

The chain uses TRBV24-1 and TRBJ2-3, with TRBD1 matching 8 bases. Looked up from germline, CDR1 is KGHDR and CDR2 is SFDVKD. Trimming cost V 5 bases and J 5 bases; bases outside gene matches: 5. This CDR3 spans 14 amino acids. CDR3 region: CATSGRQGQDTQYF. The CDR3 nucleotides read TGTGCCACCAGTGGAAGACAGGGGCAAGATACGCAGTATTTT.

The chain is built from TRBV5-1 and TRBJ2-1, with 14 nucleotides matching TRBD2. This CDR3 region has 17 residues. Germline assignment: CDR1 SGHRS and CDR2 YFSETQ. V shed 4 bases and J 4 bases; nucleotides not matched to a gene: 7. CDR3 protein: CASSEGLAGEQYNEQFF. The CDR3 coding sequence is TGCGCCAGCAGCGAGGGACTAGCGGGGGAACAATACAATGAGCAGTTCTTC.

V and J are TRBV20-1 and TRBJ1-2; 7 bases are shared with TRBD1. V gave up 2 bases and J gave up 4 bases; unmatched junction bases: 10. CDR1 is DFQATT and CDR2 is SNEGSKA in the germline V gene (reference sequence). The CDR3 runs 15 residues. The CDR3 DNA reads TGCAGTGCTAGAAAACTTCCGGGACAGCTCTATGGCTACACCTTC. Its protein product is CSARKLPGQLYGYTF.

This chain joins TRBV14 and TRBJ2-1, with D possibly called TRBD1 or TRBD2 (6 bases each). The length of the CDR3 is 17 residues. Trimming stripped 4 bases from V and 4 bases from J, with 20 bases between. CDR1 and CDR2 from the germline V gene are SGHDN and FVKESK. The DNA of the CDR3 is TGTGCCAGCAGCCCCGAGGACGGGGGCATAGCTTACAATGAGCAGTTCTTC. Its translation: CASSPEDGGIAYNEQFF.

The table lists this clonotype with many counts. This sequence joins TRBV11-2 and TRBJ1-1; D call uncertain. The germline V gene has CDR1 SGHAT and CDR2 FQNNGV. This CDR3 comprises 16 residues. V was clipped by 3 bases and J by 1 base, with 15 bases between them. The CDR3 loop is CASSLLQPAGNTEAFF. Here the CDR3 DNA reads TGTGCCAGCAGCTTGCTTCAACCCGCAGGGAACACTGAAGCTTTCTTT.

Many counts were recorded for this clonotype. The CDR3 spells CSARDRIAAPYEQYF. CDR3 bases: TGCAGTGCTAGAGACCGGATAGCCGCCCCCTACGAGCAGTACTTC. The rearrangement uses TRBV20-1 and TRBJ2-7; D ambiguous. Germline V gene lookup returns CDR1 DFQATT and CDR2 SNEGSKA (reference sequence). Trimming took 0 bases from V and 2 from J, leaving 14 bases between them. This CDR3 is 15 amino acids long.

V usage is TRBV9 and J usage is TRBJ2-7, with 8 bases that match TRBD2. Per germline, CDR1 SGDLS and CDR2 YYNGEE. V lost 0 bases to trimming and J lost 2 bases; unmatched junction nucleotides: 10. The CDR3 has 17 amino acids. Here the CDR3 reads CASSVDPELAATYEQYF. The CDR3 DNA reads TGTGCCAGCAGCGTAGACCCCGAACTAGCGGCCACCTACGAGCAGTACTTC.

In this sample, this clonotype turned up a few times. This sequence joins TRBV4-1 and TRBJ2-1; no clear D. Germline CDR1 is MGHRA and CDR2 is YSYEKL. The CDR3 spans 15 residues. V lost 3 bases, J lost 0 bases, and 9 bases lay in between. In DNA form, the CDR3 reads TGCGCCAGCAGCCAGTCAATGAGCTCCTACAATGAGCAGTTCTTC. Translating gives CASSQSMSSYNEQFF.

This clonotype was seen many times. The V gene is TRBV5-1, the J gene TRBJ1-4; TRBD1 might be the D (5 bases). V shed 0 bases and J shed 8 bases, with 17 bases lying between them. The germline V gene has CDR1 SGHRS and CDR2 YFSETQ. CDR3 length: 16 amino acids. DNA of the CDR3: TGCGCCAGCAGCTTGGGACCAAAGGGGAAGCGCGAAAAACTGTTTTTT. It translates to CASSLGPKGKREKLFF.

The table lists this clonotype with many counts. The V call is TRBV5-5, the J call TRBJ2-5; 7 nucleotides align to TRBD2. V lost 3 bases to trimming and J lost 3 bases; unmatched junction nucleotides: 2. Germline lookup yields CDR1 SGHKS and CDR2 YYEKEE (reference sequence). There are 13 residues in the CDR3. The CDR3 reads CASSWGLKETQYF. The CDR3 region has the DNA TGTGCCAGCAGCTGGGGACTAAAAGAGACCCAGTACTTC.

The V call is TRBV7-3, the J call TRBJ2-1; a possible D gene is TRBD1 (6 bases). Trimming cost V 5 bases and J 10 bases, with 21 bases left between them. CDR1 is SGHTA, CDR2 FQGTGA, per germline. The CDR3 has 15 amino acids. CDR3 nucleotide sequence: TGTGCCAGCAGCCAAGAACCCAGACAGGTCAGCGAGCAGTTCTTC. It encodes CASSQEPRQVSEQFF.